The 30 T cell receptor beta chains reported below all come from one sample, sequenced in a study of OX40 agonist ivuxolimab in advanced cancers. Clones were sequenced by immunoSEQ multiplex PCR, and TCRdb holds only the in-frame ones, with some missing. This table has 65,000 to 100,000 clones, approximately 94% appearing once. The source was CD4+ or CD8+ T cells sorted from blood, collected in a trial of the OX40 agonist ivuxolimab. The receptor source for this set is an adult with an advanced solid tumor such as melanoma, head and neck, liver or kidney cancer.

The chain carries TRBV7-9 and TRBJ1-1; tentative D call: TRBD1 (6 bases). There are 15 residues in the CDR3. From germline, CDR1 is SEHNR and CDR2 FQNEAQ (reference sequence). The V gene lost 1 base and the J gene lost 1 base, with 10 bases spanning the gap. The CDR3 coding sequence is TGTGCCAGCAGCTTAGTAGGGGGGCAGAACACTGAAGCTTTCTTT. The encoded protein is CASSLVGGQNTEAFF.

The chain recombines TRBV28 with TRBJ2-4, with D maybe TRBD1 (6 bases). The CDR3 runs 16 residues. Between the trimmed V and J ends, which lost 2 bases and 0 bases, there was a span of 11 bases. Germline CDR1 and CDR2: MDHEN and SYDVKM. In DNA, the CDR3 is TGTGCCAGCAGTTTAGACAGGTGGGGAGCCAAAAACATTCAGTACTTC. It encodes CASSLDRWGAKNIQYF. The variable domain in full, with the rest retrieved from reference TRBV28 and TRBJ2-4, is DVKVTQSSRYLVKRTGEKVFLECVQDMDHENMFWYRQDPGLGLRLIYFSYDVKMKEKGDIPEGYSVSREKKERFSLILESASTNQTSMYLCASSLDRWGAKNIQYFGAGTRLSVL.

This clone was observed a single time. CDR3: CASSLGANTEAFF. CDR3 DNA sequence: TGTGCCAGCAGCTTGGGAGCGAACACTGAAGCTTTCTTT. V usage is TRBV7-7 and J usage is TRBJ1-1, with D uncertain. The CDR3 is 13 residues long. The V end lost 3 bases, the J end lost 1 base, and 6 bases lay between the germline ends. Germline V CDR1 and CDR2: SSHAT, FNYEAQ (reference sequence).

The rearrangement uses TRBV11-2 and TRBJ2-1; 12 bases are a match to TRBD2. Trimming at V came to 5 bases and at J to 4 bases, leaving 3 bases not matched to a gene. The V gene's germline CDR1 is SGHAT and CDR2 FQNNGV. This CDR3 is built from 15 residues. CDR3 bases: TGTGCCAGCAGCCCAGGACTAGCGGGATACAATGAGCAGTTCTTC. Translation gives CASSPGLAGYNEQFF.

This rearrangement joins TRBV7-9 to TRBJ1-1, with D maybe TRBD1 (6 bases). Germline CDR1 is SEHNR and CDR2 is FQNEAQ (reference sequence). The V end lost 1 base, the J end lost 1 base, and 10 bases lay between the germline ends. The CDR3 has 15 amino acids. The CDR3 coding sequence is TGTGCCAGCAGCTTAGATGCAGGGGAGAACACTGAAGCTTTCTTT. Translating it yields CASSLDAGENTEAFF.

The chain joins TRBV28 to TRBJ1-1, with D maybe TRBD1 (5 bases). Germline V gene data show CDR1 as MDHEN and CDR2 as SYDVKM. The CDR3 runs to 17 residues. With 3 bases removed from V and 9 bases from J, the gap between germline ends came to 26 bases. Written as DNA, the CDR3 is TGTGCCAGCAGTTTGGCCCCCCTAGGAAGGGGCCGCGAGAAAGCTTTCTTT. It translates to CASSLAPLGRGREKAFF.

This clone has just one count. CDR3 coding DNA: TGTGCCAGCAGCCTAGACGTGAAAACCTACGAGCAGTACTTC. Translating it yields CASSLDVKTYEQYF. The V call is TRBV4-2, the J call TRBJ2-5; D is undetermined. The better agreement between TRBJ2-7 and the DNA end casts doubt on the J call. This CDR3 has 14 residues. The germline gives CDR1 LGHNA, CDR2 YNFKEQ.

The chain uses TRBV4-1 and TRBJ2-3; 8 nucleotides match TRBD1. This CDR3 contains 17 residues. Losses at the gene ends were 6 bases for V and 3 bases for J; bases not matched to a gene: 14. CDR1 is MGHRA and CDR2 is YSYEKL in the germline V gene. The CDR3 DNA reads TGCGCCAGCAGTCTACCAACCGGGACAGGAGTAACAGATACGCAGTATTTT. Translating it yields CASSLPTGTGVTDTQYF.

The rearrangement joins TRBV18 to TRBJ1-5, with D possibly matching TRBD1 (5 bases). Germline CDR1 KGHSH, CDR2 LQKENI. The V gene lost 2 bases and the J gene lost 6 bases, with 8 bases spanning the gap. This CDR3 region has 13 residues. CDR3 in amino acids: CASSPGTPQPQHF. The DNA of the CDR3 is TGTGCCAGCTCACCAGGGACCCCTCAGCCCCAGCATTTT.

The chain's CDR3 is CASSLFWQDNQPQHF. DNA of the CDR3: TGTGCCAGCAGCTTATTCTGGCAGGATAATCAGCCCCAGCATTTT. This chain connects TRBV7-8 to TRBJ1-5; no clear D gene. The germline gives CDR1 SGHVS, CDR2 FQNEAQ. The CDR3 sequence is 15 residues long. Trimming removed 2 bases at V and 4 bases at J, with 12 bases between.

In its sample, this clone was seen a few times. This chain uses TRBV6-4 with TRBJ2-3; D not certain. CDR3 length: 14 amino acids. Trimming stripped 0 bases from V and 6 bases from J, with 10 bases between. Germline CDR1 MRHNA, CDR2 SNTAGT. Here the CDR3 reads CASSDSWEGDTQYF. The CDR3 DNA follows: TGTGCCAGCAGTGACTCCTGGGAAGGGGATACGCAGTATTTT.

This chain joins TRBV7-9 and TRBJ2-1; D might be TRBD1 (5 bases). Looked up from germline, CDR1 is SEHNR and CDR2 is FQNEAQ (reference sequence). The CDR3 contains 14 residues. The ends were cut back, 5 bases at V and 2 bases at J, with 10 bases in the middle. The CDR3 spells CASSATTAYNEQFF. The CDR3 DNA is TGTGCCAGCAGCGCGACGACAGCCTACAATGAGCAGTTCTTC.

The chain employs TRBV13 and TRBJ2-4; TRBD2 might be the D (6 bases). V shed 5 bases and J shed 8 bases, with 13 bases lying between them. CDR1 is PRHDT and CDR2 is FYEKMQ in the germline V gene (reference sequence). The CDR3 sequence is 13 residues long. The CDR3 protein is CASSAPSGDIQYF. The CDR3 DNA sequence: TGTGCCAGCAGCGCACCCTCGGGGGACATTCAGTACTTC. The full variable domain, with the rest looked up from reference TRBV13 and TRBJ2-4, is AAGVIQSPRHLIKEKRETATLKCYPIPRHDTVYWYQQGPGQDPQFLISFYEKMQSDKGSIPDRFSAQQFSDYHSELNMSSLELGDSALYFCASSAPSGDIQYFGAGTRLSVL.

The V gene is TRBV27, the J gene TRBJ2-7; TRBD2 agrees at 7 bases. Trimming removed 5 bases from V and 1 base from J; junction bases left unmatched: 11. Germline CDR1 and CDR2: MNHEY and SMNVEV (reference sequence). The CDR3 length is 16 residues. The CDR3 loop reads CASSVSLAEHSYEQYF. DNA of the CDR3: TGTGCCAGCAGTGTCTCTCTAGCGGAACATTCCTACGAGCAGTACTTC.

The V and J genes are TRBV5-1 and TRBJ1-2; D is unclear. CDR1 is SGHRS and CDR2 is YFSETQ in the germline V gene. The V end was cut by 0 bases, the J end by 1 base, with 4 bases between. This CDR3 is 13 amino acids long. The CDR3 is CASSLDINYGYTF. The DNA of the CDR3 is TGCGCCAGCAGCTTGGACATTAACTATGGCTACACCTTC.

This clone was seen a single time. V gene TRBV4-3 combines with J gene TRBJ2-2; 7 positions match TRBD2. CDR3 length equals 16 residues. Trimming cost V 0 bases and J 5 bases; bases outside gene matches: 6. Per the germline V gene, CDR1 is LGHNA and CDR2 is YSLEER. The CDR3: CASSQDNLADTGELFF. CDR3 DNA sequence: TGCGCCAGCAGCCAAGATAACCTAGCGGATACCGGGGAGCTGTTTTTT.

This sequence joins TRBV7-7 and TRBJ2-3; TRBD1 matches 9 bases. Germline CDR1 is SSHAT and CDR2 is FNYEAQ (reference sequence). J was trimmed by 0 bases and V by 5 bases; bases with no gene match: 6. This CDR3 contains 16 residues. CDR3 residues: CASSPRQGESTDTQYF. The CDR3 region has the DNA TGTGCCAGCAGCCCAAGACAGGGGGAAAGCACAGATACGCAGTATTTT. The full variable domain, its missing parts supplied by reference TRBV7-7 and TRBJ2-3, is GAGVSQSPRYKVTKRGQDVTLRCDPISSHATLYWYQQALGQGPEFLTYFNYEAQPDKSGLPSDRFSAERPEGSISTLTIQRTEQRDSAMYRCASSPRQGESTDTQYFGPGTRLTVL.

This clone was detected once. V is TRBV4-3 and J is TRBJ1-1, with D maybe TRBD1 (5 bases). Trimming took off 1 base at V and 1 base at J, with 10 bases between the two ends. The germline CDR1 and CDR2 sequences are LGHNA and YSLEER. This CDR3 spans 15 amino acids. The DNA of the CDR3 is TGCGCCAGCAGCCAAGGATACGGGGGGAACACTGAAGCTTTCTTT. Its protein is CASSQGYGGNTEAFF.

V usage is TRBV9 and J usage is TRBJ2-3; D remains ambiguous. The germline V gene encodes CDR1 SGDLS and CDR2 YYNGEE. The V and J ends lost 3 bases and 3 bases respectively, with 5 bases between them. This CDR3 contains 12 residues. CDR3 nucleotides: TGTGCCAGCAGCGATATTACAGATACGCAGTATTTT. This encodes CASSDITDTQYF. Together with reference TRBV9 and TRBJ2-3, the CDR3 gives the full variable domain: DSGVTQTPKHLITATGQRVTLRCSPRSGDLSVYWYQQSLDQGLQFLIQYYNGEERAKGNILERFSAQQFPDLHSELNLSSLELGDSALYFCASSDITDTQYFGPGTRLTVL.

CDR3 DNA: TGTGCCAGCAGCTTAAGCCGAAGGGAGCTGTTTTTT. This encodes CASSLSRRELFF. The chain uses TRBV11-3 and TRBJ2-2; D uncertain. The CDR3 is 12 amino acids. The V end lost 2 bases, the J end lost 9 bases, and 7 bases lay between the germline ends. Germline CDR1 is SGHNT and CDR2 is YENEEA.

This chain uses TRBV28 with TRBJ2-7; D perhaps matches TRBD1 (6 bases). CDR3 length: 14 residues. CDR1 is MDHEN, CDR2 SYDVKM, per germline. V dropped 2 bases and J dropped 4 bases, with 12 bases sitting between them. CDR3 in amino acids: CASSLQGNGYEQYF. CDR3 bases: TGTGCCAGCAGTTTACAGGGGAATGGTTACGAGCAGTACTTC.

The V and J genes are TRBV19 and TRBJ1-5, with D possibly being TRBD1 (6 bases). This CDR3 comprises 15 residues. Trimming shortened V by 7 bases and J by 0 bases, and 13 bases separated the two germline ends. Germline V CDR1 and CDR2: LNHDA, SQIVND (reference sequence). This chain's CDR3 is CASKLRGDSNQPQHF. CDR3 DNA sequence: TGTGCCAGTAAGCTCAGGGGAGATAGCAATCAGCCCCAGCATTTT.

The J gene is TRBJ2-7, the V gene TRBV6-6, with D possibly matching TRBD2 (5 bases). Germline CDR1 is MNHNY and CDR2 is SVGAGI (reference sequence). This CDR3 spans 14 amino acids. Trimming removed 4 bases at V and 0 bases at J, with 10 bases between. The CDR3 loop is CASSLRTDSYEQYF. DNA for the CDR3: TGTGCCAGCAGTTTGAGGACTGACTCCTACGAGCAGTACTTC.

The chain employs TRBV28 and TRBJ2-1, with TRBD2 as a possible D gene (5 bases). V lost 1 base, J lost 6 bases, and 13 bases lay in between. Germline values: CDR1 MDHEN, CDR2 SYDVKM. The CDR3 loop spans 15 amino acids. The DNA for the CDR3 is TGTGCCAGCAGTTTATTAGCGAGCAAGGGCAATGAGCAGTTCTTC. It specifies CASSLLASKGNEQFF.

This rearrangement joins TRBV27 to TRBJ2-5, with D possibly being TRBD2 (5 bases). TRBJ2-7 matches the DNA end more closely, so the J call is doubtful. The CDR3 sequence is 15 residues long. From germline, CDR1 is MNHEY and CDR2 SMNVEV (reference sequence). CDR3 sequence (DNA): TGTGCCAGCAGTTTAGGTTGGGAGAAGCCGTACGAGCAGTACTTC. This codes for CASSLGWEKPYEQYF.

V is TRBV7-6 and J is TRBJ2-7, with TRBD2 as a possible D gene (7 bases). Trimming pared 5 bases from V and 3 bases from J, leaving 14 bases between. This CDR3 comprises 14 residues. Germline assignment: CDR1 SGHVS and CDR2 FNYEAQ. The CDR3, as DNA: TGTGCCAGCAGCCCTGGAGGGGGGGTCTACGAGCAGTACTTC. Translation: CASSPGGGVYEQYF.

The chain couples TRBV29-1 to TRBJ2-7, with D possibly being TRBD1 (5 bases). Germline CDR1 SQVTM, CDR2 ANQGSEA. V lost 3 bases and J 2 bases, leaving 14 bases between the germline ends. CDR3 length: 14 amino acids. This chain's CDR3 is CSVDAGMGTYEQYF. The DNA of the CDR3 is TGCAGCGTTGACGCAGGGATGGGGACCTACGAGCAGTACTTC.

Worth noting for this clone: One end of the junction fails to match germline, which may point to a read error. The chain links TRBV6-4 to TRBJ2-1, with D possibly matching TRBD2 (6 bases). This CDR3 is built from 13 residues. The germline gives CDR1 MRHNA, CDR2 SNTAGT. The CDR3 coding sequence is TGTGCCAGCAGTGACGGGGGGTACAACGAGCAGTTCTTC. Protein sequence: CASSDGGYNEQFF.

The gene calls are TRBV28 and TRBJ2-7; tentative D call: TRBD1 (6 bases). The CDR3 loop spans 12 amino acids. In germline, CDR1 is MDHEN, CDR2 SYDVKM. The V and J ends lost 7 bases and 3 bases respectively, with 10 bases between them. The CDR3 here is CASTSDSYEQYF. The CDR3 nucleotides read TGTGCCAGCACCTCGGACAGCTACGAGCAGTACTTC. The full variable domain, in which reference TRBV28 and TRBJ2-7 provide the parts outside the CDR3, is DVKVTQSSRYLVKRTGEKVFLECVQDMDHENMFWYRQDPGLGLRLIYFSYDVKMKEKGDIPEGYSVSREKKERFSLILESASTNQTSMYLCASTSDSYEQYFGPGTRLTVT.

The V gene is TRBV4-3, the J gene TRBJ2-1, with 10 nucleotides matching TRBD1. The CDR3 extends over 15 amino acids. Germline V lookup: CDR1 LGHNA, CDR2 YSLEER. The junction had 7 bases not matched to a gene; V was cut back by 4 bases and J by 7 bases. The CDR3 sequence: CASSPDRGHGNEQFF. The CDR3 DNA reads TGCGCCAGCAGCCCAGACAGGGGGCATGGGAATGAGCAGTTCTTC.